The entry that follows covers one TCR beta chain sequence. This study enrolled people aged roughly 18 to 89 from 20 to 25 US geographic areas. The data derive from a study of blood T cell repertoires in COVID-19. Method: immunoSEQ multiplex PCR; TCRdb's copy keeps in-frame clones and lacks some. The top ten hold 3.5% to 4% of the sample, which has 200,000 to 250,000 clones, about 86% seen once. The germline V gene has CDR1 LGHDT and CDR2 YNNKEL (reference sequence). The length of the CDR3 is 16 residues. Trimming shortened V by 4 bases and J by 2 bases, and 16 bases separated the two germline ends. This sequence was found in a woman between 40 and 50 years old with acute COVID-19. Sequenced material: PBMCs or T cells enriched from blood (not recorded which). V usage is TRBV3-1 (or the pseudogene TRBV3-2) and J usage is TRBJ2-3; D not resolved. The CDR3 DNA is TGTGCCAGCAGCCGGTCCACGGTAACGATCACAGATACGCAGTATTTT. It codes for CASSRSTVTITDTQYF.